The 8 T cell receptor beta chains presented below share a single source sample, sequenced in a study of blood T cell repertoires in COVID-19. This table comes from immunoSEQ multiplex PCR, and its TCRdb copy is limited to in-frame clones, with some not included. The sample lists 170,000 or so clones, approximately 86% occurring once. The specimen was peripheral blood. Receptor source: a man aged 40-50 years with active or convalescent COVID-19.

This clone was seen just once. The chain combines TRBV24-1 with TRBJ2-1; 8 bases align to TRBD1. This CDR3 comprises 16 residues. The V and J ends lost 3 bases and 10 bases, in that order; junction bases with no gene match: 13. Germline values: CDR1 KGHDR, CDR2 SFDVKD. The CDR3 coding sequence is TGTGCCACCAGTGATGCCGGGACAGGCGACCAATGGGAGCAGTTCTTC. This encodes CATSDAGTGDQWEQFF.

The J gene is TRBJ2-2, the V gene TRBV27; TRBD2 agrees at 11 bases. Germline loops: CDR1 MNHEY, CDR2 SMNVEV (reference sequence). The CDR3 loop spans 17 amino acids. J gave up 2 bases and V 4 bases, and 6 bases lay outside the gene matches. The CDR3 DNA sequence: TGTGCCAGCAGTTCTAGCGGGGGGCAGATTAACACCGGGGAGCTGTTTTTT. It translates to CASSSSGGQINTGELFF.

The chain uses TRBV6-5 and TRBJ1-3; D unresolved. The CDR3 contains 15 residues. Trimming stripped 2 bases from V and 0 bases from J, with 8 bases between. Germline V gene lookup returns CDR1 MNHEY and CDR2 SVGAGI. The CDR3 nucleotides read TGTGCCAGCAGTTACAACAGACGCTCTGGAAACACCATATATTTT. It yields the protein CASSYNRRSGNTIYF.

The V gene is TRBV7-2, the J gene TRBJ1-1; 8 nucleotides agree with TRBD1. Unmatched junction bases numbered 4, after V lost 3 bases and J lost 7 bases. Germline CDR1 SGHTA, CDR2 FQGNSA. This CDR3 region has 13 residues. CDR3 sequence (DNA): TGTGCCAGCAGCTTCTTAGACAGGGGTGAAGCTTTCTTT. It encodes CASSFLDRGEAFF.

The chain has TRBV7-9 and TRBJ2-5; 7 bases agree with TRBD1. Unmatched junction bases numbered 16, after V lost 5 bases and J lost 1 base. Per the germline V gene, CDR1 is SEHNR and CDR2 is FQNEAQ (reference sequence). This CDR3 is 18 amino acids long. The DNA for the CDR3 is TGTGCCAGCAGCCGCGCGGCCTTGAGGGGGCGAATCCAAGAGACCCAGTACTTC. Translated: CASSRAALRGRIQETQYF.

This rearrangement joins TRBV7-2 to TRBJ2-4, with a weak D call TRBD1 (5 bases). Deletions cut 5 bases from V and 1 base from J, with 15 bases between. CDR1 SGHTA and CDR2 FQGNSA come from the germline V gene. The CDR3 totals 16 residues. The CDR3 reads CASSTQAVSAKNIQYF. In nucleotides, the CDR3 is TGTGCCAGCAGCACACAGGCTGTGAGTGCCAAAAACATTCAGTACTTC.

In this sample, this clone turned up once. This sequence joins TRBV18 and TRBJ1-4; 10 bases agree with TRBD1. Germline V CDR1 and CDR2: KGHSH, LQKENI. The CDR3 contains 14 residues. The ends lost 2 bases at V and 6 bases at J; junction bases unmatched: 0. CDR3 in DNA: TGTGCCAGCTCACCAGGGACAGGGGATGAAAAACTGTTTTTT. Protein sequence: CASSPGTGDEKLFF.

V usage is TRBV19 and J usage is TRBJ1-4; 7 bases align to TRBD1. The germline CDR1 and CDR2 sequences are LNHDA and SQIVND (reference sequence). The CDR3 sequence is 16 residues long. Trimming removed 4 bases from V and 5 bases from J; junction bases left unmatched: 10. CDR3 in DNA: TGTGCCAGTAGTACGGTAACAGGGGTTCTAAATGAAAAACTGTTTTTT. Translated: CASSTVTGVLNEKLFF.